Included here is one T cell receptor beta chain sequence, with context. The sample is drawn from a study of blood T cell repertoires in COVID-19. Study context: Italy, Spain and the United States were the sources of the convalescent and acute COVID-19 samples. Nucleic acid was either cDNA or gDNA, and it came from T cells, B-cell-depleted T cells, or PBMCs.

V was pared by 3 bases and J by 3 bases, with 12 bases between. This CDR3 has 15 amino acids. Germline V lookup: CDR1 SNHLY, CDR2 FYNNEI. Authors' processing steps: The assay estimated nucleated cells by amplifying reference gene primers. Assay: immunoSEQ multiplex PCR; the TCRdb copy retains only in-frame clones and omits some. Clone size and the V and J calls come from that table; the DNA yielded D and trimming. The profile shows 200,000 to 250,000 clones, 82% of them singletons. Sequences were obtained from peripheral blood. This receptor was taken from a woman aged 65 to 85 with COVID-19, enrolled during active disease. J is TRBJ1-3 and V is TRBV2; D is ambiguous. In DNA, the CDR3 is TGTGCCAGCAGTGAGGGGAGCTGGAGTGGAAACACCATATATTTT. Amino acids: CASSEGSWSGNTIYF.